This T cell receptor beta chain emerged from a study of neurological immune-mediated disorders. In the study overall: The 35 or so patients with multiple sclerosis comprised some 31 relapsing-remitting cases and 3 secondary progressive cases. Study-level points and caveats: Expanded clones shared no identical CDR3 amino acid sequences across subjects, which suggested private TCR-beta repertoires in all groups. HTLV-1-associated myelopathy displayed the greatest TCR clonal expansion, and multiple sclerosis exhibited the smallest, lower than that of healthy controls.

Trimming took 6 bases from V and 0 from J, leaving 15 bases between them. The CDR3 is 15 residues long. CDR1 MDHEN and CDR2 SYDVKM come from the germline V gene. The authors produced cDNA by 5'RACE using 10-nucleotide random UMIs. TCRdb reprocessed the 5' RACE reads with MiXCR, giving one entry per CDR3 protein. The profile covers about 66,000 distinct CDR3 sequences, with approximately 4.6% appearing a single time and over 2% taken by the ten largest. The table lists this clonotype with many counts. Its antigen is unidentified. The TCR originated in a woman between 70 and 85 years old with multiple sclerosis. This chain uses TRBV28 with TRBJ2-7; D is perhaps TRBD2 (5 bases). Specimen: PBMCs. The CDR3 sequence is CASSRSGPSSYEQYF. In nucleotides, the CDR3 is TGTGCCAGCAGCCGCAGCGGACCAAGCTCCTACGAGCAGTACTTC.